Ten or more counts support the clone carrying this TCR beta chain. This specimen belongs to a study of Graves' ophthalmopathy and Graves' hyperthyroidism. Study-level background: Peripheral blood sampling preceded any treatment and occurred at initial diagnosis.

Amplified TCR beta CDR3 regions were obtained using RNA transcripts as template. First-round RT-PCR relied on HTBI primers, and a second-round multiplex PCR came next. TCRdb reprocessed the multiplex PCR reads via MiXCR and lists one record per CDR3 protein. The table lists about 400,000 distinct CDR3 sequences, 18% of them singletons. The germline V and J ends were trimmed by 0 bases and 4 bases, with 9 bases remaining between them. Germline V gene data show CDR1 as KGHSH and CDR2 as LQKENI. The CDR3 totals 14 residues. Material: peripheral blood. The chain uses TRBV18 and TRBJ2-5; D tentatively reads TRBD1 or TRBD2 (5 bases each). The TCR originated in a woman aged 18-35 years with Graves' ophthalmopathy. CDR3 region: CASSPPTGRETQYF. Written as DNA, the CDR3 is TGTGCCAGCTCACCACCCACGGGACGAGAGACCCAGTACTTC.